This entry lists 3 T cell receptor beta chains sequenced from one sample in a study of cytomegalovirus exposure and HLA in healthy donors. The assay was immunoSEQ multiplex PCR, and TCRdb's table has in-frame clones only and misses some. The repertoire holds 250,000 to 400,000 clones, with roughly 90% as singletons. The source material was PBMCs. The receptors shown here come from a woman under 40 in good health and CMV-seropositive.

The gene calls are TRBV6-5 and TRBJ2-5; tentative D call: TRBD1 (6 bases). Trimming shortened V by 8 bases and J by 2 bases, and 18 bases separated the two germline ends. This CDR3 has 15 residues. Germline assignment: CDR1 MNHEY and CDR2 SVGAGI. DNA for the CDR3: TGTGCCAGCGGCGTTTGGCAGGGGCAACAAGAGACCCAGTACTTC. Protein: CASGVWQGQQETQYF.

The chain couples TRBV7-8 to TRBJ1-1, with TRBD1 identical over 9 bases. The germline gives CDR1 SGHVS, CDR2 FQNEAQ. The V gene end was trimmed by 1 base and the J gene end by 12 bases; junction bases not matched to a gene: 6. The CDR3 covers 13 residues. CDR3 region: CASSLDGQGLSFF. Written as DNA, the CDR3 is TGTGCCAGCAGCTTAGATGGACAGGGGTTGTCTTTCTTT.

V gene TRBV28 combines with J gene TRBJ2-7; 9 bases are shared with TRBD1. V trimming: 5 bases; J trimming: 7 bases; junction bases outside the gene matches: 12. Germline V gene sequence: CDR1 MDHEN, CDR2 SYDVKM. The CDR3 runs 15 residues. The CDR3 here is CASSGTGGKPGEQYF. The CDR3 coding sequence is TGTGCCAGCAGTGGAACAGGGGGCAAACCAGGGGAGCAGTACTTC.